These 22 T cell receptor beta chains share one sample of origin, sequenced in a study of blood T cell repertoires in COVID-19. Sequenced by immunoSEQ multiplex PCR; TCRdb stores in-frame clones only, minus some. The sample has around 160,000 clones, almost 90% seen once; the top ten hold 2.3%. Sequenced material: peripheral blood. The receptors shown here come from a human donor in a cohort sampled during active COVID-19.

The chain combines TRBV20-1 with TRBJ2-1; 8 nucleotides match TRBD2. Germline CDR1 and CDR2: DFQATT and SNEGSKA (reference sequence). CDR3 length equals 14 residues. Losses at the gene ends were 3 bases for V and 5 bases for J; bases not matched to a gene: 6. CDR3 DNA sequence: TGCAGTGCTAGTCAGTCTAGCGGGCACAATGAGCAGTTCTTC. Protein sequence: CSASQSSGHNEQFF.

This chain links TRBV5-1 with TRBJ2-3; 12 bases fit TRBD2. The CDR3 totals 17 residues. The junction had 6 bases not matched to a gene; V was cut back by 0 bases and J by 4 bases. The germline gives CDR1 SGHRS, CDR2 YFSETQ. The CDR3 loop reads CASSLGLAGVPADTQYF. As DNA, the CDR3 is TGCGCCAGCAGCTTGGGACTAGCGGGAGTCCCGGCAGATACGCAGTATTTT.

A few counts support this clone. The chain carries TRBV28 and TRBJ1-4, with a weak D call TRBD1 (5 bases). This CDR3 has 15 residues. CDR1 is MDHEN, CDR2 SYDVKM, per germline. V shed 8 bases and J shed 7 bases, with 20 bases lying between them. CDR3 sequence reads: CASALGGSGGEKLFF. The CDR3, as DNA: TGTGCCAGCGCTTTGGGGGGATCAGGTGGTGAAAAACTGTTTTTT.

The rearrangement joins TRBV4-3 to TRBJ2-7, with D possibly TRBD2 on 6 matching bases. The CDR3 loop spans 15 amino acids. The germline V gene has CDR1 LGHNA and CDR2 YSLEER. Trimming stripped 3 bases from V and 7 bases from J, with 19 bases between. The CDR3 sequence: CASSHYLRDSLEQYF. For the CDR3, the DNA is TGCGCCAGCAGCCACTACCTTAGGGACTCCCTGGAGCAGTACTTC.

The chain links TRBV18 to TRBJ1-2, with 9 bases fitting TRBD1. Germline assignment: CDR1 KGHSH and CDR2 LQKENI. This CDR3 region has 19 residues. The V gene end was trimmed by 3 bases and the J gene end by 4 bases; junction bases not matched to a gene: 18. The CDR3 bases are TGTGCCAGCTCACCCTATACTCCGGGACAGGGAGCCAGTGGCTATGGCTACACCTTC. Its protein is CASSPYTPGQGASGYGYTF.

This clone appeared once. The chain carries TRBV7-9 and TRBJ1-1; unclear D gene. Trimming left V 1 base short and J 1 base short, with 4 bases between. The germline V gene has CDR1 SEHNR and CDR2 FQNEAQ (reference sequence). The CDR3 sequence is 13 residues long. This CDR3 reads CASSLDRNTEAFF. Here the CDR3 DNA reads TGTGCCAGCAGCTTAGACAGGAACACTGAAGCTTTCTTT.

The chain has TRBV30 and TRBJ1-2, with 9 bases matching TRBD1. J was trimmed by 2 bases and V by 5 bases; bases with no gene match: 3. The germline gives CDR1 GTSNPN, CDR2 SVGIG (reference sequence). The length of the CDR3 is 13 residues. The CDR3 DNA is TGTGCCTGGCTGGGACAGGGAAACTATGGCTACACCTTC. Translation gives CAWLGQGNYGYTF.

The CDR3 nucleotides are TGCAGCGTTGCTCCAGGGACCTACGAGCAGTACTTC. Its protein product is CSVAPGTYEQYF. This chain links TRBV29-1 with TRBJ2-7, with D perhaps TRBD1 (5 bases). V lost 4 bases and J lost 2, with 9 bases in between. CDR3 length equals 12 residues. Germline V gene lookup returns CDR1 SQVTM and CDR2 ANQGSEA.

V gene TRBV5-1 combines with J gene TRBJ1-1; 8 bases align to TRBD1. The CDR3 extends over 14 amino acids. Germline values: CDR1 SGHRS, CDR2 YFSETQ. V lost 4 bases and J lost 4; bases outside the gene matches: 6. The CDR3 DNA is TGCGCCAGCAGCCAGACAGGGGTGGCCACTGAAGCTTTCTTT. The encoded protein is CASSQTGVATEAFF.

The chain links TRBV6-2 or TRBV6-3 to TRBJ2-1; D is perhaps TRBD2 (6 bases). CDR1 and CDR2 (germline): MNHEY, SVGEGT. This CDR3 is built from 15 residues. The V and J ends lost 5 bases and 7 bases respectively, with 18 bases between them. CDR3 protein: CASSHHYSSGNEQFF. CDR3 in DNA: TGTGCCAGCAGTCACCACTATAGTAGCGGTAATGAGCAGTTCTTC.

The chain has TRBV2 and TRBJ2-7; TRBD2 matches 9 bases. J was trimmed by 5 bases and V by 0 bases; bases with no gene match: 14. Germline CDR1 reads SNHLY; CDR2 reads FYNNEI. This CDR3 spans 18 amino acids. This CDR3 reads CASSEALLGLAGSHEQYF. In nucleotides, the CDR3 is TGTGCCAGCAGTGAAGCGCTTCTGGGGCTAGCGGGATCCCACGAGCAGTACTTC.

The rearrangement links TRBV30 to TRBJ2-1; 9 bases agree with TRBD2. This CDR3 region has 14 residues. J was trimmed by 7 bases and V by 4 bases; bases with no gene match: 8. In germline, CDR1 is GTSNPN, CDR2 SVGIG (reference sequence). The CDR3 DNA is TGTGCCTGGAAAAGAGGTAGCGGGGGAAATGAGCAGTTCTTC. Encoded protein: CAWKRGSGGNEQFF.

The chain is built from TRBV18 and TRBJ2-2, with 13 nucleotides matching TRBD2. V dropped 1 base and J dropped 7; count of bases not matched to a gene: 6. Germline lookup yields CDR1 KGHSH and CDR2 LQKENI. This CDR3 has 17 amino acids. CDR3 amino acids: CASSPRGLAGAGGELFF. The CDR3, as DNA: TGTGCCAGCTCACCACGCGGACTAGCGGGAGCTGGCGGGGAGCTGTTTTTT.

This clone was detected once. V and J are TRBV14 and TRBJ2-5; D is undetermined. This CDR3 has 12 amino acids. Germline CDR1 is SGHDN and CDR2 is FVKESK. Trimming shortened V by 1 base and J by 10 bases, and 10 bases separated the two germline ends. CDR3 nucleotide sequence: TGTGCCAGCAGCCAAGGCGTTTTGATCCAGTACTTC. It specifies CASSQGVLIQYF.

The gene calls are TRBV7-6 and TRBJ2-2, with 10 positions matching TRBD2. J was trimmed by 3 bases and V by 0 bases; bases with no gene match: 16. This CDR3 region has 21 residues. Germline loops: CDR1 SGHVS, CDR2 FNYEAQ. The CDR3 DNA reads as TGTGCCAGCAGCTTAGCCGAGAGGACTAGCGGCCTAAACCAAGACACCGGGGAGCTGTTTTTT. Amino acid sequence: CASSLAERTSGLNQDTGELFF.

The rearrangement joins TRBV7-2 to TRBJ2-7, with 8 positions matching TRBD2. The V segment lost 1 base and the J segment 0 bases; nucleotides outside the gene matches: 2. Germline V lookup: CDR1 SGHTA, CDR2 FQGNSA. CDR3 length equals 15 residues. The CDR3 sequence: CASSLGSGSSYEQYF. The CDR3 nucleotides are TGTGCCAGCAGCTTAGGAAGCGGGAGCTCCTACGAGCAGTACTTC.

The J gene is TRBJ2-2, the V gene TRBV18; the D gene is possibly TRBD2 (7 bases). Germline V lookup: CDR1 KGHSH, CDR2 LQKENI. This CDR3 region has 17 residues. Trimming cost V 3 bases and J 2 bases, with 16 bases left between them. The CDR3 protein is CASSPVWRGHNTGELFF. The CDR3 region has the DNA TGTGCCAGCTCACCGGTCTGGCGGGGGCATAACACCGGGGAGCTGTTTTTT.

This clone was detected a few times. This chain connects TRBV6-5 to TRBJ2-1; D remains ambiguous. Germline V lookup: CDR1 MNHEY, CDR2 SVGAGI. This CDR3 contains 12 residues. Trimming removed 11 bases from V and 4 bases from J, with 12 bases in between. CDR3 amino acids: CASLSLYNEQFF. The CDR3 DNA reads TGTGCCTCGTTGTCCCTATACAATGAGCAGTTCTTC.

The chain combines TRBV15 with TRBJ1-4; 7 nucleotides agree with TRBD1. The CDR3 has 15 amino acids. Trimming cost V 6 bases and J 4 bases; bases outside gene matches: 8. CDR1 and CDR2 (germline): LNHNV, YYDKDF (reference sequence). The CDR3 sequence is CATRGVGQSNEKLFF. CDR3 bases: TGTGCCACCAGGGGAGTGGGACAGAGTAATGAAAAACTGTTTTTT. Drawing the rest from reference TRBV15 and TRBJ1-4, the complete variable domain is DAMVIQNPRYQVTQFGKPVTLSCSQTLNHNVMYWYQQKSSQAPKLLFHYYDKDFNNEADTPDNFQSRRPNTSFCFLDIRSPGLGDTAMYLCATRGVGQSNEKLFFGSGTQLSVL.

The chain combines TRBV3-1 (or the pseudogene TRBV3-2) with TRBJ2-7; a weak D match, TRBD2 (6 bases). The CDR3 extends over 14 amino acids. The V end was cut by 1 base, the J end by 1 base, with 8 bases between. Germline values: CDR1 LGHDT, CDR2 YNNKEL (reference sequence). The DNA for the CDR3 is TGTGCCAGCAGCCAAGCCGGGACTTCCTACGAGCAGTACTTC. Encoded protein: CASSQAGTSYEQYF.

The chain carries TRBV5-4 and TRBJ2-5; 11 bases match TRBD2. Per germline, CDR1 SGHNT and CDR2 YYREEE (reference sequence). CDR3 length equals 18 residues. V was pared by 4 bases and J by 4 bases, with 15 bases of the junction left unmatched. CDR3 residues: CASSAGTSGRGELETQYF. CDR3 DNA sequence: TGTGCCAGCAGCGCAGGGACTAGCGGAAGGGGGGAGCTAGAGACCCAGTACTTC.

The chain uses TRBV5-5 and TRBJ2-2, with a possible D match to TRBD1 (5 bases). The germline CDR1 and CDR2 sequences are SGHKS and YYEKEE (reference sequence). The V end lost 1 base, the J end lost 0 bases, and 16 bases lay between the germline ends. CDR3 length: 18 residues. CDR3 region: CASSLRAQTGANTGELFF. For the CDR3, the DNA is TGTGCCAGCAGCTTGAGGGCCCAAACAGGTGCGAACACCGGGGAGCTGTTTTTT.